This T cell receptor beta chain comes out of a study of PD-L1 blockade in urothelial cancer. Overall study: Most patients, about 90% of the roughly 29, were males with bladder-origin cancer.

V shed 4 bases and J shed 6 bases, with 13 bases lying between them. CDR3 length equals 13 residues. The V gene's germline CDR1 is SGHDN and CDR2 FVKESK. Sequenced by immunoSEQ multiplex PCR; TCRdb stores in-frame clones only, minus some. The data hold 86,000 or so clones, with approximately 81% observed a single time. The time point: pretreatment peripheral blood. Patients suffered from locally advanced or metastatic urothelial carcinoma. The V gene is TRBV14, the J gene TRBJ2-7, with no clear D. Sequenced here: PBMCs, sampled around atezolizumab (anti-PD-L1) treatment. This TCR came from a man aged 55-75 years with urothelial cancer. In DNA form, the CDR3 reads TGTGCCAGCAGCCCCCGTCTTGGGCCCGAGCAGTACTTC. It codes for CASSPRLGPEQYF. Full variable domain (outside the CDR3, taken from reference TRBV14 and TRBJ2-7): EAGVTQFPSHSVIEKGQTVTLRCDPISGHDNLYWYRRVMGKEIKFLLHFVKESKQDESGMPNNRFLAERTGGTYSTLKVQPAELEDSGVYFCASSPRLGPEQYFGPGTRLTVT.